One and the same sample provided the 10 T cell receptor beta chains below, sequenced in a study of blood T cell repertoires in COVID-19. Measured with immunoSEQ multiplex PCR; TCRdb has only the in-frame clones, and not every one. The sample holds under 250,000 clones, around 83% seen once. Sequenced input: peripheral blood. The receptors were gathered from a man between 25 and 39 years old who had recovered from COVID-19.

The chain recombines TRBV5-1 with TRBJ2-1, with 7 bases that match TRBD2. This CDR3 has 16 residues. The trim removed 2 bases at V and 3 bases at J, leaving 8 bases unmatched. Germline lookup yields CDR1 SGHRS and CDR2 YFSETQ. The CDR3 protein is CASSLTIASGYNEQFF. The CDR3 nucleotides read TGCGCCAGCAGCTTAACGATAGCTAGCGGCTACAATGAGCAGTTCTTC.

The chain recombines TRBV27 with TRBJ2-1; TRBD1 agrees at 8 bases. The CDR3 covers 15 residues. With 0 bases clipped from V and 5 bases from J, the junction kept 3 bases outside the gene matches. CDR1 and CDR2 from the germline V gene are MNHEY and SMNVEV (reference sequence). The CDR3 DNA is TGTGCCAGCAGTTTATCGGGACAGGTTAACAATGAGCAGTTCTTC. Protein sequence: CASSLSGQVNNEQFF.

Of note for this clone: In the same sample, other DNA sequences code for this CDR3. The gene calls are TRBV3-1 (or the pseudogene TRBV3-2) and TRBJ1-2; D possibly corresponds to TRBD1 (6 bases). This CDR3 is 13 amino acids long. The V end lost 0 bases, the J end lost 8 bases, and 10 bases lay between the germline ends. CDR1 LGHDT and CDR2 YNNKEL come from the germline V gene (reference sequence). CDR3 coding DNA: TGTGCCAGCAGCCAAGATGGGGGGGGCGGCTACACCTTC. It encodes CASSQDGGGGYTF.

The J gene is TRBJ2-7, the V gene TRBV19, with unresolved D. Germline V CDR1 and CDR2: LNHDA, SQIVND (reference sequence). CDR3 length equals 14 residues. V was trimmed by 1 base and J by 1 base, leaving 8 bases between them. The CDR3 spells CASSIGPQSYEQYV. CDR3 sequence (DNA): TGTGCCAGTAGTATAGGTCCCCAGTCCTACGAGCAGTACGTC.

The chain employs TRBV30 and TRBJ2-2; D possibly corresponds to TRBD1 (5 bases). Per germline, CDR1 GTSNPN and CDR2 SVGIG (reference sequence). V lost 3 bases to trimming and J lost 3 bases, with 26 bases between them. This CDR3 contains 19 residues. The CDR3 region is CAWRVLSGARILDTGELFF. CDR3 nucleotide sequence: TGTGCCTGGAGGGTTTTAAGTGGGGCGCGGATCTTGGACACCGGGGAGCTGTTTTTT.

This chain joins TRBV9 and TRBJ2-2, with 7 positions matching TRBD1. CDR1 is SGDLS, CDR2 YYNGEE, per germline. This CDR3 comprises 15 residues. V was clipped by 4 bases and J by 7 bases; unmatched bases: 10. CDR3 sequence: CASSQRDRAGGELFF. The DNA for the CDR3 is TGTGCCAGCAGCCAGAGAGACAGGGCCGGCGGGGAGCTGTTTTTT.

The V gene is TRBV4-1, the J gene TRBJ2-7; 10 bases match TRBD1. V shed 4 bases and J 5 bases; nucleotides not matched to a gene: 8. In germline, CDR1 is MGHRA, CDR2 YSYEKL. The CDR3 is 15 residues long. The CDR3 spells CASSPRDRGFDEQYF. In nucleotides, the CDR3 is TGCGCCAGCAGCCCTAGGGACAGGGGCTTCGACGAGCAGTACTTC.

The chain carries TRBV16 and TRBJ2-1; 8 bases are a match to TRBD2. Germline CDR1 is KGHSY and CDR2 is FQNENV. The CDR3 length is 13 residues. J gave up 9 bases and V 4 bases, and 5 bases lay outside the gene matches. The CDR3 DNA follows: TGTGCCAGCAGCCCTCGGGGGGGAGGTGAGCAGTTCTTC. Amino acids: CASSPRGGGEQFF.

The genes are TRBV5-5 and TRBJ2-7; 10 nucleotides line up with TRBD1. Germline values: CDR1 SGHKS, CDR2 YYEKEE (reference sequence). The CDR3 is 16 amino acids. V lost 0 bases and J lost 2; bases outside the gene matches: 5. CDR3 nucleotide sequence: TGTGCCAGCAGCTTGGCTCCGGGACAGGGGACCTACGAGCAGTACTTC. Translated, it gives CASSLAPGQGTYEQYF.

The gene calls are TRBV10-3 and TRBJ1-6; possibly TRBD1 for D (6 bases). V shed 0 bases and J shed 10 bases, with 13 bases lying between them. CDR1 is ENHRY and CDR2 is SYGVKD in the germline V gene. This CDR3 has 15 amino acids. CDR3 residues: CAISESLQGRSPLHF. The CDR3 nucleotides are TGTGCCATCAGTGAGTCGCTCCAGGGGCGGTCACCCCTCCACTTT.